These 31 T cell receptor beta chains came from one sample sequenced in a study of cytomegalovirus exposure and HLA in healthy donors. PCR primers comprised 60 Vbeta and 13 Jbeta primers. Data came from immunoSEQ multiplex PCR; TCRdb stores just in-frame clones and leaves some out. The sample yields about 120,000 clones, roughly 80% seen once. Sequenced sample: PBMCs. The receptors stem from a female donor in good health and CMV-seronegative.

V is TRBV2 and J is TRBJ2-5; 8 bases fit TRBD2. CDR1 is SNHLY, CDR2 FYNNEI, per germline. J gave up 9 bases and V 6 bases, and 12 bases lay outside the gene matches. The CDR3 loop spans 14 amino acids. This CDR3 reads CASSPGRAVMAQYF. CDR3 bases: TGTGCCAGCAGCCCCGGGAGGGCAGTAATGGCCCAGTACTTC.

The chain has TRBV28 and TRBJ2-1; a weak D match, TRBD1 (6 bases). CDR3 length: 15 amino acids. Per the germline V gene, CDR1 is MDHEN and CDR2 is SYDVKM. Trimming stripped 3 bases from V and 9 bases from J, with 18 bases between. Here the CDR3 reads CASSFSGASNVEQFF. CDR3 coding DNA: TGTGCCAGCAGTTTTTCAGGGGCTAGCAACGTTGAGCAGTTCTTC.

This chain joins TRBV18 and TRBJ2-7, with D possibly TRBD1 on 6 matching bases. This CDR3 has 13 amino acids. Trimming pared 3 bases from V and 3 bases from J, leaving 9 bases between. Germline assignment: CDR1 KGHSH and CDR2 LQKENI. This chain's CDR3 is CASSPEDSYEQYF. The DNA of the CDR3 is TGTGCCAGCTCACCCGAGGACAGCTACGAGCAGTACTTC.

The J gene is TRBJ1-1, the V gene TRBV6-1; maybe TRBD1 (6 bases). The germline V and J ends were trimmed by 8 bases and 5 bases, with 12 bases remaining between them. CDR3 length: 12 residues. Germline CDR1 reads MNHNS; CDR2 reads SASEGT. The CDR3 sequence: CASGGGRTEAFF. Written as DNA, the CDR3 is TGTGCCAGCGGTGGGGGGCGAACTGAAGCTTTCTTT.

The chain carries TRBV11-3 and TRBJ2-5; 11 bases map to TRBD2. Germline values: CDR1 SGHNT, CDR2 YENEEA. Unmatched junction bases numbered 6, after V lost 5 bases and J lost 1 base. There are 16 residues in the CDR3. The DNA for the CDR3 is TGTGCCAGCAGCCGAACTAGCGGGGGAATCCAAGAGACCCAGTACTTC. Protein sequence: CASSRTSGGIQETQYF.

The CDR3 sequence: CASSATGFYNEQFF. For the CDR3, the DNA is TGTGCCAGCAGCGCCACGGGGTTCTACAATGAGCAGTTCTTC. This chain joins TRBV7-9 and TRBJ2-1; maybe TRBD2 (5 bases). CDR1 SEHNR and CDR2 FQNEAQ come from the germline V gene (reference sequence). The CDR3 spans 14 residues. V dropped 5 bases and J dropped 3 bases, with 11 bases sitting between them.

The chain employs TRBV5-6 and TRBJ2-7; D is uncertain. Trimming removed 1 base at V and 0 bases at J, with 20 bases between. CDR1 and CDR2 from the germline V gene are SGHDT and YYEEEE. There are 18 residues in the CDR3. CDR3 sequence: CASSLTILRQPSSYEQYF. As DNA, the CDR3 is TGTGCCAGCAGCTTGACAATTTTGAGACAACCGAGCTCCTACGAGCAGTACTTC.

The rearrangement links TRBV7-3 to TRBJ2-5; 12 bases map to TRBD2. The last part of the DNA fits TRBJ2-7 better; the J call may be wrong. CDR3 length equals 13 residues. Germline V gives CDR1 SGHTA, CDR2 FQGTGA. The CDR3 loop reads CASSVLAGGEQYF. CDR3 bases: TGTGCCAGCAGCGTACTAGCGGGGGGCGAGCAGTACTTC.

The chain joins TRBV6-5 to TRBJ2-6, with D perhaps matching TRBD1 (6 bases). The CDR3 has 15 amino acids. Trimming removed 6 bases at V and 2 bases at J, with 11 bases between. Germline lookup yields CDR1 MNHEY and CDR2 SVGAGI. CDR3 coding DNA: TGTGCCAGCAGCGCCACAGGGACTGGGGCCAACGTCCTGACTTTC. Its protein is CASSATGTGANVLTF.

The gene calls are TRBV6-1 and TRBJ1-4; tentatively, D is TRBD1 (5 bases). Germline values: CDR1 MNHNS, CDR2 SASEGT. The CDR3 totals 15 residues. The V gene lost 0 bases and the J gene lost 7 bases, with 12 bases spanning the gap. The CDR3 spells CASSEAGGIGEKLFF. DNA for the CDR3: TGTGCCAGCAGTGAAGCTGGGGGGATCGGTGAAAAACTGTTTTTT.

The chain links TRBV29-1 to TRBJ2-1; 15 nucleotides match TRBD2. V lost 1 base to trimming and J lost 0 bases; unmatched junction nucleotides: 4. This CDR3 spans 18 amino acids. Germline V gene sequence: CDR1 SQVTM, CDR2 ANQGSEA. CDR3 DNA: TGCAGCGTTGAAGGGACTAGCGGGGGGGCTACCTCCTACAATGAGCAGTTCTTC. Its translation: CSVEGTSGGATSYNEQFF.

CDR3 sequence (DNA): TGCGCCAGCAGCTTGATCCCGGGTTTAGGTGAGACCCAGTACTTC. Translation gives CASSLIPGLGETQYF. The chain carries TRBV5-1 and TRBJ2-5; D not certain. The germline V and J ends were trimmed by 1 base and 5 bases, with 15 bases remaining between them. The germline CDR1 and CDR2 sequences are SGHRS and YFSETQ. The CDR3 has 15 residues.

The chain links TRBV4-2 to TRBJ1-1; tentatively, D is TRBD1 (6 bases). The germline V gene has CDR1 LGHNA and CDR2 YNFKEQ. This CDR3 contains 15 residues. The V gene lost 2 bases and the J gene lost 1 base, with 11 bases spanning the gap. The CDR3 DNA reads TGTGCCAGCAGCCAACAGAGGGGGACGAACACTGAAGCTTTCTTT. It is translated as CASSQQRGTNTEAFF.

This chain links TRBV7-9 with TRBJ2-1; 9 positions agree with TRBD2. V gave up 5 bases and J gave up 0 bases; unmatched junction bases: 5. Germline CDR1 SEHNR, CDR2 FQNEAQ (reference sequence). This CDR3 comprises 16 residues. This CDR3 reads CASSILAGSSYNEQFF. The CDR3 DNA reads as TGTGCCAGCAGCATCCTAGCGGGGAGCTCCTACAATGAGCAGTTCTTC.

The rearrangement uses TRBV7-6 and TRBJ2-7, with 10 positions matching TRBD2. V lost 4 bases to trimming and J lost 2 bases; unmatched junction nucleotides: 2. The germline V gene encodes CDR1 SGHVS and CDR2 FNYEAQ. CDR3 length equals 14 residues. The CDR3 spells CASSSSGGPYEQYF. The DNA of the CDR3 is TGTGCCAGCAGCTCTAGCGGGGGCCCCTACGAGCAGTACTTC.

The rearrangement links TRBV5-4 to TRBJ2-2; TRBD2 matches at 9 bases. Germline V gene sequence: CDR1 SGHNT, CDR2 YYREEE (reference sequence). The V and J ends lost 4 bases and 2 bases, in that order; junction bases with no gene match: 6. The CDR3 length is 16 residues. The chain's CDR3 is CASSPATSGNTGELFF. The DNA of the CDR3 is TGTGCCAGCAGCCCAGCGACTAGCGGAAACACCGGGGAGCTGTTTTTT.

V usage is TRBV2 and J usage is TRBJ2-3; TRBD2 agrees at 8 bases. This CDR3 comprises 16 residues. After removal of 4 bases from V and 4 bases from J, the junction contained 10 bases not matched to a gene. Germline V gene data show CDR1 as SNHLY and CDR2 as FYNNEI. The CDR3 here is CASSGGRREVSDTQYF. CDR3 DNA: TGTGCCAGCAGTGGGGGTCGGCGGGAGGTGTCAGATACGCAGTATTTT.

V gene TRBV30 combines with J gene TRBJ2-7, with 7 bases identical to TRBD1. This CDR3 contains 13 residues. V lost 2 bases, J lost 3 bases, and 4 bases stayed unmatched. Germline V CDR1 and CDR2: GTSNPN, SVGIG (reference sequence). Written as DNA, the CDR3 is TGTGCCTGGAGTCAGGGGGTACGCTACGAGCAGTACTTC. Its protein is CAWSQGVRYEQYF.

V gene TRBV25-1 combines with J gene TRBJ1-1; D may be TRBD1 (6 bases). CDR3 length equals 14 residues. Germline values: CDR1 MGHDK, CDR2 SYGVNS. With 6 bases removed from V and 10 bases from J, the gap between germline ends came to 21 bases. The CDR3: CASSLRQDLQAAFF. CDR3 nucleotide sequence: TGTGCCAGCAGCCTCCGACAGGACCTGCAAGCAGCTTTCTTT.

In nucleotides, the CDR3 is TGTGCCAGCAGCGTGGGACAGTCGACGGTAGTAGGGGAGCTGTTTTTT. Translating gives CASSVGQSTVVGELFF. The rearrangement joins TRBV9 to TRBJ2-2, with 7 bases that match TRBD1. Trimming took 2 bases from V and 8 from J; bases not matched to a gene: 12. Germline V gene data show CDR1 as SGDLS and CDR2 as YYNGEE. CDR3 length: 16 residues.

The chain uses TRBV7-6 and TRBJ2-1; 12 bases line up with TRBD2. From germline, CDR1 is SGHVS and CDR2 FNYEAQ. Trimming cost V 2 bases and J 6 bases; bases outside gene matches: 5. There are 16 residues in the CDR3. The CDR3: CASSLPTSGRGNEQFF. DNA for the CDR3: TGTGCCAGCAGCTTACCGACTAGCGGGAGAGGCAATGAGCAGTTCTTC.

The chain is built from TRBV10-1 and TRBJ2-7; D not resolved. CDR3 length: 12 amino acids. Germline lookup yields CDR1 WNHNN and CDR2 SYGVQD (reference sequence). Trimming cost V 2 bases and J 1 base, with 3 bases left between them. The chain's CDR3 is CASSETSYEQYF. The CDR3 DNA is TGCGCCAGCAGTGAGACTTCCTACGAGCAGTACTTC.

This chain links TRBV28 with TRBJ2-5; 15 bases are a match to TRBD2. The J call is doubtful: the DNA matches TRBJ2-7 better. This CDR3 comprises 17 residues. Germline values: CDR1 MDHEN, CDR2 SYDVKM. CDR3 nucleotide sequence: TGTGCCAGCAGTTCACCAGGGGGGGGACTAGCGGGAGGCGAGCAGTACTTC. Encoded protein: CASSSPGGGLAGGEQYF.

The V gene is TRBV5-1, the J gene TRBJ2-3, with 11 bases aligning to TRBD2. CDR1 and CDR2 from the germline V gene are SGHRS and YFSETQ. V lost 4 bases to trimming and J lost 6 bases; unmatched junction nucleotides: 7. This CDR3 contains 15 residues. The CDR3 nucleotides read TGCGCCAGCAGCACCGGGACTAGCGGCCCGGATACGCAGTATTTT. Protein sequence: CASSTGTSGPDTQYF.

V and J are TRBV4-1 and TRBJ1-5; TRBD1 might be the D (6 bases). The germline V and J ends were trimmed by 3 bases and 4 bases, with 10 bases remaining between them. CDR1 is MGHRA, CDR2 YSYEKL, per germline. The length of the CDR3 is 14 residues. CDR3 nucleotide sequence: TGCGCCAGCAGCCAGCGCCAGGGGAATCAGCCCCAGCATTTT. Protein product: CASSQRQGNQPQHF.

This clone was counted between two and nine times. V and J are TRBV5-6 and TRBJ1-2; D perhaps matches TRBD1 (6 bases). The V and J ends lost 2 bases and 10 bases respectively, with 18 bases between them. In germline, CDR1 is SGHDT, CDR2 YYEEEE. The CDR3 contains 14 residues. As DNA, the CDR3 is TGTGCCAGCAGCTTACAACTCAGGGGTCTGGCCTACACCTTC. This gives the protein CASSLQLRGLAYTF.

The chain is built from TRBV25-1 and TRBJ1-6; 7 bases fit TRBD1. Per germline, CDR1 MGHDK and CDR2 SYGVNS. Germline trimming cut 4 bases from V and 3 bases from J; bases unmatched to any gene: 9. This CDR3 is built from 17 residues. The CDR3 loop reads CASSGRGQVRYNSPLHF. CDR3 bases: TGTGCCAGCAGTGGGCGAGGACAGGTCCGCTATAATTCACCCCTCCACTTT.

The J gene is TRBJ2-1, the V gene TRBV5-1; TRBD2 might be the D (5 bases). This CDR3 comprises 15 residues. V was clipped by 2 bases and J by 6 bases, with 15 bases between them. The V gene's germline CDR1 is SGHRS and CDR2 YFSETQ. CDR3 DNA sequence: TGCGCCAGCAGCTTAGATGGGGAGCGAACCAATGAGCAGTTCTTC. Protein sequence: CASSLDGERTNEQFF.

This clone was counted only a few times. The chain uses TRBV30 and TRBJ2-3; a possible D gene is TRBD1 (6 bases). This CDR3 has 14 residues. Germline CDR1 GTSNPN, CDR2 SVGIG (reference sequence). Deletions cut 4 bases from V and 7 bases from J, with 18 bases between. The CDR3: CAWNAGEVRNTQYF. CDR3 nucleotides: TGTGCCTGGAACGCAGGGGAAGTGAGAAATACGCAGTATTTT.

The V call is TRBV7-3, the J call TRBJ1-3; TRBD1 matches 7 bases. The junction had 5 bases not matched to a gene; V was cut back by 8 bases and J by 4 bases. This CDR3 has 13 amino acids. Germline assignment: CDR1 SGHTA and CDR2 FQGTGA. The CDR3 coding sequence is TGTGCCAGCCTGACAGGGACAGGAAACACCATATATTTT. The encoded protein is CASLTGTGNTIYF.

V usage is TRBV19 and J usage is TRBJ2-1; 9 bases fit TRBD2. The germline V gene encodes CDR1 LNHDA and CDR2 SQIVND (reference sequence). The V segment lost 1 base and the J segment 2 bases; nucleotides outside the gene matches: 6. The CDR3 has 17 amino acids. CDR3 sequence: CASSIATTSGAYNEQFF. CDR3 nucleotides: TGTGCCAGTAGTATAGCCACGACTAGCGGAGCCTACAATGAGCAGTTCTTC.